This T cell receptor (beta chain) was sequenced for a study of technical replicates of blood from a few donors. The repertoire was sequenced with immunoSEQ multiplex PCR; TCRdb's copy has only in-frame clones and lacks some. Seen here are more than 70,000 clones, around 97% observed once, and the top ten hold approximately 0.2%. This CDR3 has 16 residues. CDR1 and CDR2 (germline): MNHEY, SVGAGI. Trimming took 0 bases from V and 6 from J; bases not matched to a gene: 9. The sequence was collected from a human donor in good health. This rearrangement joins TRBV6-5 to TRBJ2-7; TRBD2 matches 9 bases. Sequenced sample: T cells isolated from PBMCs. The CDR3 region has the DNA TGTGCCAGCAGTTACTCTCGAGTAGCGGGAGCTCTCGAGCAGTACTTC. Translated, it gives CASSYSRVAGALEQYF.